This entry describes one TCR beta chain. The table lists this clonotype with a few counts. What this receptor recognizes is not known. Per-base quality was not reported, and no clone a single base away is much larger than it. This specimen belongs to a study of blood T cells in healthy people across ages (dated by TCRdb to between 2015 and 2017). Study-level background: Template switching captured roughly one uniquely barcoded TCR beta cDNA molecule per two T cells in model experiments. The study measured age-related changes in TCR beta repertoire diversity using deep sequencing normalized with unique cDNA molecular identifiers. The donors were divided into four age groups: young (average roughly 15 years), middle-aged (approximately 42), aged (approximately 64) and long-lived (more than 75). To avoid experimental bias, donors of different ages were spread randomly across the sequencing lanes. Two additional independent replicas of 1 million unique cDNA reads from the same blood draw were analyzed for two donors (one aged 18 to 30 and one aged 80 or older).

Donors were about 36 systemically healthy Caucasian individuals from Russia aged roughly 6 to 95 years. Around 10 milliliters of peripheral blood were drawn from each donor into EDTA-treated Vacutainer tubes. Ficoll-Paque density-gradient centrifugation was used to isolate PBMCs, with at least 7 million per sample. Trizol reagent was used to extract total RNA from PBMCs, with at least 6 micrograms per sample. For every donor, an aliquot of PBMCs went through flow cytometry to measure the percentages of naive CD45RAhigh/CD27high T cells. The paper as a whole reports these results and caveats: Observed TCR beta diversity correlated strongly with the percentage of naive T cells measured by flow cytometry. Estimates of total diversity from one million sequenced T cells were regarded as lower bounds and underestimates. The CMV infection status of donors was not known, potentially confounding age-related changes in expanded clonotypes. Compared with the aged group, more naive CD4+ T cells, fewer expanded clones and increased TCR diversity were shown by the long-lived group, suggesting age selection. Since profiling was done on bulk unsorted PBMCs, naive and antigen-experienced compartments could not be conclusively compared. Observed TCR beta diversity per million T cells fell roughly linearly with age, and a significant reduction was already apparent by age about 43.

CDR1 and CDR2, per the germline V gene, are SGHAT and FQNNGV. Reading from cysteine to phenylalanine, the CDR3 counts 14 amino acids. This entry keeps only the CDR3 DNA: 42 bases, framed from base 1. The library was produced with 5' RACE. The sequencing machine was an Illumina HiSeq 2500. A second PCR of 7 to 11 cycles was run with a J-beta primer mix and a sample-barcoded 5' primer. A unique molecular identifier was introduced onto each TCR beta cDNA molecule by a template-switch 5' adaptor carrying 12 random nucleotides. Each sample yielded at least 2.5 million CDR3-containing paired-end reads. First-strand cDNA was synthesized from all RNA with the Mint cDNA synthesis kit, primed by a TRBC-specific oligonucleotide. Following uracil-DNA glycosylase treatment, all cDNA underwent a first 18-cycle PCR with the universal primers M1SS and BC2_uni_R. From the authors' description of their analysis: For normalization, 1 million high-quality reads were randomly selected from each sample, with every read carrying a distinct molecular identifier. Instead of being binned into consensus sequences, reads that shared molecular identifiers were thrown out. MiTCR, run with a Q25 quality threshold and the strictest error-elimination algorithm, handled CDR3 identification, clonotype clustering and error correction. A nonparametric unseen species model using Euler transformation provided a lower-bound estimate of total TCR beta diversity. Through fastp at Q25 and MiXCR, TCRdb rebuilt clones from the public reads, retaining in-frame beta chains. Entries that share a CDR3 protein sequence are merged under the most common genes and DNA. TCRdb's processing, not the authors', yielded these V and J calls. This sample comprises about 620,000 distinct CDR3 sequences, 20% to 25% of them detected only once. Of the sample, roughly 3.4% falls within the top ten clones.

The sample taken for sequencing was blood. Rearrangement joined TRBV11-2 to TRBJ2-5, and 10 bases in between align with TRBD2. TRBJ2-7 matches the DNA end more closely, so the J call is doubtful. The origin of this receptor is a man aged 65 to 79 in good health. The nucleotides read TGTGCCAGCAGCCCCCTAGCGGGAGAGAACGAGCAGTACTTC. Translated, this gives CASSPLAGENEQYF.